The source of this T cell receptor beta chain is a study of STAT5B mutations in CD4+ large granular lymphocyte leukemia. Whole-study context: Among healthy donors, a particular HLA allele went with more CDR3 'QG' motifs.

Study-level points and caveats: Top patient clones used TRBV06 genes more often: 8/27 versus 2/35 in controls. Patient CD4-sorted repertoires stayed more clonal than healthy ones after leukemic-clone removal.

This CDR3 comprises 12 residues. CDR1 and CDR2 (germline): SGHDT, YYEEEE. V was cut by 2 bases and J by 4 bases, with 7 bases left in between. As originally analysed: The detection floor for productive clonotype frequency was 2.59 x 10-5. TCRdb's table, derived via immunoSEQ multiplex PCR, lists solely in-frame clones and lacks some. V and J calls and clone size follow that table, whereas D and trimming were derived from the DNA. The profile shows 20,000 to 25,000 clones, roughly 65% of them singletons. About this clone: The antigen is not known.

This chain connects TRBV5-6 to TRBJ2-7; D is ambiguous. The clonotype originates from a human donor in good health. The sequenced material came from CD4+ T cells from blood buffy coats. The CDR3 region is CASSFHRYEQYF. CDR3 nucleotides: TGTGCCAGCAGCTTTCATAGATACGAGCAGTACTTC.